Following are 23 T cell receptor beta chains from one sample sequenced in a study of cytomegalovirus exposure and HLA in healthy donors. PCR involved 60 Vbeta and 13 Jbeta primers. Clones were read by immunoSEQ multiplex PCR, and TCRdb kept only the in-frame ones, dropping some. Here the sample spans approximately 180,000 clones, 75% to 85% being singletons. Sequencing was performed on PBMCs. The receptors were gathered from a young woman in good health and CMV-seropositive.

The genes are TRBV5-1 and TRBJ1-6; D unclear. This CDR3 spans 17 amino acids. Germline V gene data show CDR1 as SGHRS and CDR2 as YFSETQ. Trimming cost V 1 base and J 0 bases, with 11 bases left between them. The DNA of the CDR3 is TGCGCCAGCAGCTTGTTAAGTCCCTACTCCTATAATTCACCCCTCCACTTT. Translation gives CASSLLSPYSYNSPLHF.

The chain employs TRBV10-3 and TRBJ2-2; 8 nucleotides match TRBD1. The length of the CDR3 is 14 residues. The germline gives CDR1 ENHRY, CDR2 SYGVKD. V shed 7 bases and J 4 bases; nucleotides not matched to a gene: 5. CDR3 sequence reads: CAIKGQGATGELFF. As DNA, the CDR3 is TGTGCCATCAAAGGGCAGGGGGCCACCGGGGAGCTGTTTTTT.

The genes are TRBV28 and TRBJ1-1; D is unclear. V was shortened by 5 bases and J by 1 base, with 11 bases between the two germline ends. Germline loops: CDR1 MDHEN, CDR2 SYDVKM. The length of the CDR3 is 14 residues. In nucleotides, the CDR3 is TGTGCCAGCAGTCACCCTAGGAAGAACACTGAAGCTTTCTTT. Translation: CASSHPRKNTEAFF.

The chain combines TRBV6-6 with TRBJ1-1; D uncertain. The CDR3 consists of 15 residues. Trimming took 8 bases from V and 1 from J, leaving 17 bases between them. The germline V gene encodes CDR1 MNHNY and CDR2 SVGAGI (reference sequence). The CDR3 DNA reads TGTGCCAGCCGAAACCCTCTTGACTGGAACACTGAAGCTTTCTTT. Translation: CASRNPLDWNTEAFF.

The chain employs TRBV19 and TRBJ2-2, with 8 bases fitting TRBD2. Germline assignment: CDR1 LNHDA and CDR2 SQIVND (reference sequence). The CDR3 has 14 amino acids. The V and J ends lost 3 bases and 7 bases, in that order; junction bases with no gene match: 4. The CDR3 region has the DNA TGTGCCAGTAGTATTGAAGCGGGGGTCGGGGAGCTGTTTTTT. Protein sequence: CASSIEAGVGELFF.

This CDR3 reads CASSDVAGVGYEQYF. Written as DNA, the CDR3 is TGTGCCAGCAGCGATGTAGCGGGGGTAGGGTACGAGCAGTACTTC. The genes are TRBV9 and TRBJ2-7; the match to TRBD2 covers 9 bases. Germline CDR1 SGDLS, CDR2 YYNGEE. The CDR3 runs 15 residues. V trimming: 3 bases; J trimming: 4 bases; junction bases outside the gene matches: 8.

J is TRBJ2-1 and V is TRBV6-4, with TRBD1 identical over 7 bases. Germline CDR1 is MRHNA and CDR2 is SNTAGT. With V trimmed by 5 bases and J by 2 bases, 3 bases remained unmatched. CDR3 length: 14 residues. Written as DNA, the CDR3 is TGTGCCAGCAGTCGGGACAGACCCTACAATGAGCAGTTCTTC. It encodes CASSRDRPYNEQFF.

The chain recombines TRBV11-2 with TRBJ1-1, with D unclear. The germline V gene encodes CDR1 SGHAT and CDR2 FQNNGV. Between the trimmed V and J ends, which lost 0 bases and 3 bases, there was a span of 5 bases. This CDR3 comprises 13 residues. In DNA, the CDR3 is TGTGCCAGCAGCTTAGATCGGGACACTGAAGCTTTCTTT. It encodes CASSLDRDTEAFF.

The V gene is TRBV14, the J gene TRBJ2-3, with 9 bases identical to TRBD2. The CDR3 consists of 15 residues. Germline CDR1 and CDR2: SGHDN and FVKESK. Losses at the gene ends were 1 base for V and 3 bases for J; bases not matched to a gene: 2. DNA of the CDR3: TGTGCCAGCAGCCAAGTAACTAGCGGGACAGATACGCAGTATTTT. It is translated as CASSQVTSGTDTQYF.

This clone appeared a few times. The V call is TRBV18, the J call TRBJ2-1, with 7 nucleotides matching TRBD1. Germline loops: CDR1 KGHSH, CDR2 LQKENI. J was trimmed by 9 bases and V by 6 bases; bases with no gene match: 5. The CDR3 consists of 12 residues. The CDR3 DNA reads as TGTGCCAGCTCGCGACAGGGTCGTGAGCAGTTCTTC. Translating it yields CASSRQGREQFF.

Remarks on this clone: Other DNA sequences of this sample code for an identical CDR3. For the CDR3, the DNA is TGTGCCAGCAGCTTAACGGTGAACACTGAAGCTTTCTTT. As protein: CASSLTVNTEAFF. The genes are TRBV7-2 and TRBJ1-1; D unclear. The germline V gene encodes CDR1 SGHTA and CDR2 FQGNSA. The CDR3 has 13 amino acids. V lost 2 bases to trimming and J lost 0 bases, with 4 bases between them.

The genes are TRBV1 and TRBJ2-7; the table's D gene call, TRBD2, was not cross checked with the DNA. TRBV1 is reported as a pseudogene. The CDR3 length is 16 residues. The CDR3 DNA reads TGCACCAGCAGCCAAGATTGGGGACTAGAGTCCTACGAGCAGTACTTC. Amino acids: CTSSQDWGLESYEQYF.

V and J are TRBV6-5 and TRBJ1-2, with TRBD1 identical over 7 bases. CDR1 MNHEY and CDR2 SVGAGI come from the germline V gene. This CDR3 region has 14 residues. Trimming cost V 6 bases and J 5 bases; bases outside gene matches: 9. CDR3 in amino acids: CASSPGTEFYGYTF. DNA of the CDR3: TGTGCCAGCAGCCCCGGGACAGAGTTTTATGGCTACACCTTC.

The CDR3: CASSLISGTSGFTDTQYF. The CDR3 DNA reads TGTGCCAGCAGTTTAATTTCCGGGACTAGCGGGTTCACAGATACGCAGTATTTT. This chain connects TRBV28 to TRBJ2-3; TRBD2 matches 12 bases. V lost 2 bases to trimming and J lost 2 bases; unmatched junction nucleotides: 8. Germline assignment: CDR1 MDHEN and CDR2 SYDVKM. This CDR3 has 18 amino acids.

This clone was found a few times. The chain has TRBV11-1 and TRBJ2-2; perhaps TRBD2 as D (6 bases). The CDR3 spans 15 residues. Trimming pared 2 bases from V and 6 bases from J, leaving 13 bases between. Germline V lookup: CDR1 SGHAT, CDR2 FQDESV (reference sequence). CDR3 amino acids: CASSLLGAGPGELFF. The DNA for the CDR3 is TGTGCCAGCAGCTTACTAGGGGCGGGGCCCGGGGAGCTGTTTTTT.

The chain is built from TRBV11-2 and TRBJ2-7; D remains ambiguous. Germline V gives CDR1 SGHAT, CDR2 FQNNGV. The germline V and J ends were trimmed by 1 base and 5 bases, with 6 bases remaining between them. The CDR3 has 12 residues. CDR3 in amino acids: CASSLVPDEQYF. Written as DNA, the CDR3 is TGTGCCAGCAGCTTAGTCCCGGACGAGCAGTACTTC.

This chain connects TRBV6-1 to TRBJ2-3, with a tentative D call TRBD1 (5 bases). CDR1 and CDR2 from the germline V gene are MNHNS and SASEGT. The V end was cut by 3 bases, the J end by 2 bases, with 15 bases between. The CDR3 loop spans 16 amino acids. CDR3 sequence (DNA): TGTGCCAGCAGTGATGTTGACGGACAACTCACAGATACGCAGTATTTT. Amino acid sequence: CASSDVDGQLTDTQYF.

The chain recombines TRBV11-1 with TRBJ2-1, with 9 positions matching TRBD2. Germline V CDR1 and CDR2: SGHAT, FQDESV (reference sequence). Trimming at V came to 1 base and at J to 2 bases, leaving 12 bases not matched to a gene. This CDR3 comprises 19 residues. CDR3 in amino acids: CASSLVGAGGRSTYNEQFF. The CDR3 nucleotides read TGTGCCAGCAGCTTAGTCGGAGCGGGGGGCCGCTCCACCTACAATGAGCAGTTCTTC.

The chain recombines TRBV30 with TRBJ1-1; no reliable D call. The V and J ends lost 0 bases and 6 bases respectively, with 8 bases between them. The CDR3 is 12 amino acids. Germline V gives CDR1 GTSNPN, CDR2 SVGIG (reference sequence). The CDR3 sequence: CAWSVRSPEAFF. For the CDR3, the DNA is TGTGCCTGGAGTGTACGTAGCCCTGAAGCTTTCTTT.

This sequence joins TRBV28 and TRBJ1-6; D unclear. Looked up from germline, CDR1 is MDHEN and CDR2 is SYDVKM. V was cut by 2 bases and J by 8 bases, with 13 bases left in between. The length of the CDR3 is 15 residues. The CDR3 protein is CASSLSSGRDSPLHF. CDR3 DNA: TGTGCCAGCAGTTTAAGTTCCGGTCGGGATTCACCCCTCCACTTT.

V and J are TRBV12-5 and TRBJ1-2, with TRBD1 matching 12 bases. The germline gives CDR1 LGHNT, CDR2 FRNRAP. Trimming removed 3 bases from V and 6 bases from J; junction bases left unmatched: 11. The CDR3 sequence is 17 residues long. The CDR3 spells CASGLRGTGGRKDGYTF. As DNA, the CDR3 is TGTGCTAGTGGTTTACGAGGGACAGGGGGCAGGAAGGATGGCTACACCTTC.

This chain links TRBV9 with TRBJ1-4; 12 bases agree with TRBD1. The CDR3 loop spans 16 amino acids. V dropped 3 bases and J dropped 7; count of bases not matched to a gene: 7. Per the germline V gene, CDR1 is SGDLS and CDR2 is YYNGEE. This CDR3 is CASSGPGQGAREKLFF. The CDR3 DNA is TGTGCCAGCAGCGGGCCGGGACAGGGGGCGCGTGAAAAACTGTTTTTT.

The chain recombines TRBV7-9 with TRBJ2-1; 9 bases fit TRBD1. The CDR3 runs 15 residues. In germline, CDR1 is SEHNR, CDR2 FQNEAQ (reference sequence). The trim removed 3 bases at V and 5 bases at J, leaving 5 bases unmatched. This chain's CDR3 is CASSFQQGANNEQFF. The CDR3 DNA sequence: TGTGCCAGCAGCTTCCAACAGGGGGCGAACAATGAGCAGTTCTTC.